This note documents a single T cell receptor beta chain sequence. Its antigen is still unknown. No base quality values were provided; no much bigger clone lies one nucleotide off. The immunoSEQ assay, a bias-controlled multiplex PCR with V- and J-specific primers, was used to amplify TCR beta CDR3 regions from genomic DNA. A second PCR step added a proprietary barcode and Illumina adapter sequences to the CDR3 amplicons. CDR3 libraries were sequenced on an Illumina MiSeq instrument. Per the authors' processing: Export and quality control were done with immunoSEQ Analyzer 3.0, while downstream analyses used R Bioconductor and Immunarch. Repertoire metrics were calculated using only productive rearrangements within the normalized downsampled data set. Pathologically expanded clonotypes were defined as those larger than 5 templates in the normalized cohort. Repertoire diversity was measured with the Inverse Simpson Index. CMV-specificity analyses were carried out on the non-normalized data set to capture all clonotypes. This is the immuneACCESS table as TCRdb keeps it, with only in-frame sequences that have V and J called. A part of the clones is gone; compared with another copy, unresolved V genes explain less than half, and the rest is unexplained. V and J calls and clone size are copied from that table; D and trimming were computed from the DNA. Within this sample are approximately 50,000 clones, with approximately 90% of them counted one time only. 5.9% of the sample lies in the top ten.

This specimen belongs to a study of T cell clonotyping in hematopoietic cell transplantation (TCRdb year 2021). With respect to the entire study: Pretransplant samples from recipients were collected after cytoreduction. The study collected 130 or so blood samples from under 45 consecutive transplant recipients and their related donors. Recruitment of patients was conducted between late 2015 and 2017, and follow-up was continued until late 2020 or death. The paper as a whole reports these results and caveats: After transplant, TCR diversity in recipients dropped, and pathologically expanded clonotypes climbed progressively between day 30 and day 180. Broader TCR repertoire diversity after transplant was predicted by Inverse Simpson Index values from donors and from recipients before transplant. The sample size was limited, and because cells were not sorted, the contributions of CD4 and CD8 repertoires could not be separated. Just a small fraction of recipient repertoires overlapped with donor repertoires, and more than 95% appeared de novo at the given depth.

Explained via the paper, the time point label denotes: recipient sample about 28 days before transplant, after cytoreduction. Blood from recipients was drawn about 28 days before transplant and again at days 30, 100 and 180 after transplant. Nuclei Lysis Solution was used to extract genomic DNA from fresh or cryopreserved unfractionated peripheral blood mononuclear cells. Between the V and J ends, shortened by 5 bases and 1 base respectively, the junction contains 10 bases. The CDR3 spans 14 residues, from the cysteine through the phenylalanine. The only DNA kept is the CDR3, 42 bases in frame from the first base. Looking up the germline V gene yields CDR1 SGHRS and CDR2 YFSETQ.

The rearrangement joined TRBV5-1 to TRBJ1-5; the D gene lacks a confident call. The TCR sequence derives from a man between 60 and 75 years old with biphenotypic leukemia. Some clones in this sample may be carry-over from other donors' samples. The source material was peripheral blood mononuclear cells, sampled before stem cell transplant. The DNA sequence is as follows: TGCGCCAGCAGTCGGGGTCCGAGCAATCAGCCCCAGCATTTT. This is translated as CASSRGPSNQPQHF.